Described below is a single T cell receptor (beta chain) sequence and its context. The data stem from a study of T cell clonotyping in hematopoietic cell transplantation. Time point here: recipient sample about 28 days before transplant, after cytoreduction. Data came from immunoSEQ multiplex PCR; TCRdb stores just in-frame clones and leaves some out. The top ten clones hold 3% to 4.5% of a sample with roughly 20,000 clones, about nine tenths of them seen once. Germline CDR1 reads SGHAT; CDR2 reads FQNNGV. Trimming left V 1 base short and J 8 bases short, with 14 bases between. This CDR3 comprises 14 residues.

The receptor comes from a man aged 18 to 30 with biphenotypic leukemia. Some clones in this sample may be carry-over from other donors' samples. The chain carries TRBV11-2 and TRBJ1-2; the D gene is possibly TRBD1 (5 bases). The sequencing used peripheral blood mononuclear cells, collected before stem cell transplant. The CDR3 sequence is CASSLGAGPMGYTF. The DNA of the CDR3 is TGTGCCAGCAGCTTAGGCGCAGGGCCCATGGGCTACACCTTC.